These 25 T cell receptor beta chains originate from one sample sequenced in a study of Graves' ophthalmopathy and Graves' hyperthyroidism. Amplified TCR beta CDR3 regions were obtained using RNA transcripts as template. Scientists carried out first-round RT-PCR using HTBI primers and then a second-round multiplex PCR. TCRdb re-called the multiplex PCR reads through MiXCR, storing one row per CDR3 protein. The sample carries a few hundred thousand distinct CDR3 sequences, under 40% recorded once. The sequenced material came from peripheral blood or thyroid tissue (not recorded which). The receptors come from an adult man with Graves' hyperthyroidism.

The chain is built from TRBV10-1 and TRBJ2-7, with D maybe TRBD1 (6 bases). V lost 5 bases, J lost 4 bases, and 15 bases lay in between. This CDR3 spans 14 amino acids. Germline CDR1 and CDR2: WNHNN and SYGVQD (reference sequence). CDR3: CASSYPGQLYEQYF. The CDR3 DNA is TGCGCCAGCAGTTACCCGGGACAACTATACGAGCAGTACTTC.

The CDR3 nucleotides read TGTGCCAGCAGCTTAGGGGCGGGTAGCAATCAGCCCCAGCATTTT. Amino acids: CASSLGAGSNQPQHF. The V and J genes are TRBV7-2 and TRBJ1-5; D gene ambiguous. Germline CDR1 SGHTA, CDR2 FQGNSA. The CDR3 loop spans 15 amino acids. Deletions cut 1 base from V and 0 bases from J, with 7 bases between.

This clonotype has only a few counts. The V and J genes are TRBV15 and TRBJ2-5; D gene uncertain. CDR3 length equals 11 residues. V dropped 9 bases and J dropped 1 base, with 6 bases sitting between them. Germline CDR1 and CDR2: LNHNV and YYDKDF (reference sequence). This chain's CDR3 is CATSFQETQYF. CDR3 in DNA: TGTGCCACTAGCTTCCAAGAGACCCAGTACTTC. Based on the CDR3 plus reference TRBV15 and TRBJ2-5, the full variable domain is DAMVIQNPRYQVTQFGKPVTLSCSQTLNHNVMYWYQQKSSQAPKLLFHYYDKDFNNEADTPDNFQSRRPNTSFCFLDIRSPGLGDTAMYLCATSFQETQYFGPGTRLLVL.

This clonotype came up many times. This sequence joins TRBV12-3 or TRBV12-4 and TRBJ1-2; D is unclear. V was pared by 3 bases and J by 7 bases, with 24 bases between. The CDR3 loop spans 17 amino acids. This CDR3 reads CASSFSQAIYPSSGYTF. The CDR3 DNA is TGTGCCAGCAGTTTTAGCCAGGCGATATACCCTTCGTCTGGCTACACCTTC.

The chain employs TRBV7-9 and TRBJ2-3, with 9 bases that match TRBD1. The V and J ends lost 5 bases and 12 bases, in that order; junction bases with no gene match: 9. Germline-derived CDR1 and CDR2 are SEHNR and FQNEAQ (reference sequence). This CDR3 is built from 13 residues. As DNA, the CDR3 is TGTGCCAGCAGCGACACCGGGACAGGGAACCAGTATTTT. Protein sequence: CASSDTGTGNQYF. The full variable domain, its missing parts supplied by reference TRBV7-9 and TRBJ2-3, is DTGVSQNPRHKITKRGQNVTFRCDPISEHNRLYWYRQTLGQGPEFLTYFQNEAQLEKSRLLSDRFSAERPKGSFSTLEIQRTEQGDSAMYLCASSDTGTGNQYFGPGTRLTVL.

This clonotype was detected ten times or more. CDR3 nucleotide sequence: TGCAGCGTTGTAAGGCAGGGGTTAAATACGCAGTATTTT. This gives the protein CSVVRQGLNTQYF. The rearrangement uses TRBV29-1 and TRBJ2-3, with D possibly TRBD1 on 6 matching bases. CDR3 length equals 13 residues. Germline V CDR1 and CDR2: SQVTM, ANQGSEA. The V gene lost 4 bases and the J gene lost 7 bases, with 15 bases spanning the gap.

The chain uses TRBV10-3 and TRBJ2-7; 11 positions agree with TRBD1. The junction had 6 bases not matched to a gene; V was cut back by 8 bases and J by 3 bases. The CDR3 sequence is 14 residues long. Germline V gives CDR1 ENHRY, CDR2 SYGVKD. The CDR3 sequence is CAIARTGGYYEQYF. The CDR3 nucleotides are TGTGCCATCGCCCGGACAGGGGGCTACTACGAGCAGTACTTC.

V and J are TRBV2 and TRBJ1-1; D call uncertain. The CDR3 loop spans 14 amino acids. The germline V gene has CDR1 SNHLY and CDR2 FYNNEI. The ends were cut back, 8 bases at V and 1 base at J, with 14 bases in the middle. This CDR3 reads CASGKSEGNTEAFF. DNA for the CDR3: TGTGCCAGCGGTAAGAGCGAGGGGAACACTGAAGCTTTCTTT.

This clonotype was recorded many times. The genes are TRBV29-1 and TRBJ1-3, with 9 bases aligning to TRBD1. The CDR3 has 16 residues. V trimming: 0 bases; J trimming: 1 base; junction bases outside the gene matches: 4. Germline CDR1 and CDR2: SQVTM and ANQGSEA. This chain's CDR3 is CSVEDLGTGSGNTIYF. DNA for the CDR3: TGCAGCGTTGAAGATCTGGGGACAGGGTCTGGAAACACCATATATTTT.

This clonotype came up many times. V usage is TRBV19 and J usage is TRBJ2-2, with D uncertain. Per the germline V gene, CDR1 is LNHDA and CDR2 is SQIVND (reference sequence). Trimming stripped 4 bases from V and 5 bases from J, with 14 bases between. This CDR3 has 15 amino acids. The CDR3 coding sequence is TGTGCCAGTAGTAACCAAACTTTGGAGACCGGGGAGCTGTTTTTT. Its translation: CASSNQTLETGELFF.

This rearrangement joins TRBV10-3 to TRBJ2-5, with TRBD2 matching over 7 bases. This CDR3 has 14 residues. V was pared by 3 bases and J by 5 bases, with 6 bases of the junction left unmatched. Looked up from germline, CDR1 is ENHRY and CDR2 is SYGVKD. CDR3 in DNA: TGTGCCATCAGTGATCTAGCGGCTCGGGAGACCCAGTACTTC. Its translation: CAISDLAARETQYF.

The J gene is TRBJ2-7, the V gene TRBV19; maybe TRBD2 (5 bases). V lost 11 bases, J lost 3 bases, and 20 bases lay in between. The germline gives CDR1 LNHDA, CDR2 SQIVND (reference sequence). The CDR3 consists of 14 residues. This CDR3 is CAWMPEGENYEQYF. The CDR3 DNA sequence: TGTGCCTGGATGCCCGAGGGCGAGAACTACGAGCAGTACTTC.

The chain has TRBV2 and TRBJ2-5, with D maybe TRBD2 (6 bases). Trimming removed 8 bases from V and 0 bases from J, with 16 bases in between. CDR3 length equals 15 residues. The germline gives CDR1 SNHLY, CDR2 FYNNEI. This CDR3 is CASGRDLTYQETQYF. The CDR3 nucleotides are TGTGCCAGCGGCCGGGACTTAACGTACCAAGAGACCCAGTACTTC.

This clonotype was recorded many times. CDR3 sequence reads: CASHLSNQPQHF. The CDR3 DNA follows: TGTGCCAGCCATTTGAGCAATCAGCCCCAGCATTTT. This chain joins TRBV6-1 and TRBJ1-5; no reliable D call. This CDR3 spans 12 amino acids. V was trimmed by 8 bases and J by 1 base, leaving 6 bases between them. Germline V CDR1 and CDR2: MNHNS, SASEGT.

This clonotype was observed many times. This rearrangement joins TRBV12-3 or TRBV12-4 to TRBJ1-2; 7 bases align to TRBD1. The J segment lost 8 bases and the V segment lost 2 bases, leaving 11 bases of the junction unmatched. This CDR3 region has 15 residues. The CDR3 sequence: CASSLLRTGAGGYTF. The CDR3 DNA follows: TGTGCCAGCAGTTTATTGCGTACAGGGGCAGGAGGCTACACCTTC.

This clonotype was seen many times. CDR3 sequence (DNA): TGTGCCACCACTGACAGGGGAGAGACCCAGTACTTC. The encoded protein is CATTDRGETQYF. V and J are TRBV24-1 and TRBJ2-5; TRBD1 agrees at 8 bases. In germline, CDR1 is KGHDR, CDR2 SFDVKD. This CDR3 region has 12 residues. V was pared by 8 bases and J by 4 bases, with 2 bases of the junction left unmatched.

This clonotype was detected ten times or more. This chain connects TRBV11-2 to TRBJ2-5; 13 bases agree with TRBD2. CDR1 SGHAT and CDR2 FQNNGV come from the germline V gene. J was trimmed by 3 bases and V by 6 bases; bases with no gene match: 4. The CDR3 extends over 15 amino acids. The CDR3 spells CASRGGLAGEETQYF. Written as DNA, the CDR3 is TGTGCCAGCAGGGGAGGACTAGCGGGGGAAGAGACCCAGTACTTC. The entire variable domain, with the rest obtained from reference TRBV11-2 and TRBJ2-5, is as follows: EAGVAQSPRYKIIEKRQSVAFWCNPISGHATLYWYQQILGQGPKLLIQFQNNGVVDDSQLPKDRFSAERLKGVDSTLKIQPAKLEDSAVYLCASRGGLAGEETQYFGPGTRLLVL.

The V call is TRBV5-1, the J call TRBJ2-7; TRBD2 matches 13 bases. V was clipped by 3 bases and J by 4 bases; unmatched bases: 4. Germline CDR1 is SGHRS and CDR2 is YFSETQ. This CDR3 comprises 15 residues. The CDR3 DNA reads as TGCGCCAGCAGCTGGACTAGCGGGGGACGATACGAGCAGTACTTC. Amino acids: CASSWTSGGRYEQYF.

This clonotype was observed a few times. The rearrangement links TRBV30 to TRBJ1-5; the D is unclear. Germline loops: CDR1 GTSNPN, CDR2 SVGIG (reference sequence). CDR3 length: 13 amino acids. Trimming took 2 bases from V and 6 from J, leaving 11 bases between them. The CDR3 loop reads CAWSQAASQPQHF. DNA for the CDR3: TGTGCCTGGAGTCAAGCGGCGAGTCAGCCCCAGCATTTT. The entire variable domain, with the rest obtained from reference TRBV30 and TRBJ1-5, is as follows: SQTIHQWPATLVQPVGSPLSLECTVEGTSNPNLYWYRQAAGRGLQLLFYSVGIGQISSEVPQNLSASRPQDRQFILSSKKLLLSDSGFYLCAWSQAASQPQHFGDGTRLSIL.

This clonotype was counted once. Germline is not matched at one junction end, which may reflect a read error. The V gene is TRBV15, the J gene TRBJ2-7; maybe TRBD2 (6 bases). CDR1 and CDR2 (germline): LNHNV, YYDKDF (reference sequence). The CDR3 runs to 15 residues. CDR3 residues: CAASRASDGSYEQHF. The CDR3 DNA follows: TGTGCCGCCAGCAGAGCTAGCGACGGATCCTACGAGCAGCACTTC.

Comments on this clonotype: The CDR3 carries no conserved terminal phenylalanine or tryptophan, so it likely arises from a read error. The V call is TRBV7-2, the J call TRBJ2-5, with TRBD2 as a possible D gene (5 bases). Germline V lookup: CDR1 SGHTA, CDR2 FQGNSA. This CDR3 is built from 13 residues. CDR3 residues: CASSPGYQETQYL. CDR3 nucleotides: TGTGCCAGCAGCCCGGGGTATCAAGAAACCCAGTACCTC.

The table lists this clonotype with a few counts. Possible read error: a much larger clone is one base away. The chain's CDR3 is CASSYSMLRGSSYERYF. CDR3 nucleotide sequence: TGTGCCAGCAGTTACTCGATGCTTAGGGGATCCTCCTACGAGCGGTACTTC. This chain joins TRBV6-5 and TRBJ2-7; a weak D match, TRBD1 (5 bases). Germline loops: CDR1 MNHEY, CDR2 SVGAGI. The CDR3 is 17 residues long.

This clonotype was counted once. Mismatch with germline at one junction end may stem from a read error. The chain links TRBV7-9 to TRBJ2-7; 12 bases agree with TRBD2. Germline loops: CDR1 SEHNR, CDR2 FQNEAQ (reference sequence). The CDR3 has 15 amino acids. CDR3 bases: TGTGCTAGCAGCTTGACTAGCGGGAGACCCTACGAGCAGTACTTC. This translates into CASSLTSGRPYEQYF.

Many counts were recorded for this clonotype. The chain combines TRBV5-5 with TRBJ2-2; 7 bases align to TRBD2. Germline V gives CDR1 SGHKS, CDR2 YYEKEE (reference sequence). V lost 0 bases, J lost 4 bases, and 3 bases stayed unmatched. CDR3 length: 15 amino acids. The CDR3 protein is CASSLGTSITGELFF. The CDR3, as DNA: TGTGCCAGCAGCTTGGGGACTAGTATCACCGGGGAGCTGTTTTTT.

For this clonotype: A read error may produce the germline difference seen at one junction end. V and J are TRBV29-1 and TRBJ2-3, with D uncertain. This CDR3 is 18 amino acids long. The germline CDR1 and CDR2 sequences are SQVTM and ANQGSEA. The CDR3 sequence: CSVPHAPLGTIHTDTRYF. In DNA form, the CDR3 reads TGCAGCGTCCCCCACGCCCCCCTAGGTACCATCCACACAGATACGCGGTATTTT.